This T cell receptor beta chain was sequenced during a study of T-cell memory formation after mild COVID-19. At the level of the study: In these data, TCR clusters were largely donor specific.

From 5'RACE with constant-segment primers came TCR alpha and TCR beta cDNA libraries that carried sample barcodes and UMIs. TCRdb re-called the 5' RACE reads through MiXCR, storing one row per CDR3 protein. The sample lists about 410,000 distinct CDR3 sequences, about a sixth occurring once. Overall study results and limits: Most CD4+ clones that shrank were in CM and EM, while CD8+ ones turned up in EMRA. Clones contracting over day 15 to 85 were CD4/CD8 balanced, with later expanders leaning CD4+.

CDR1 is MNHEY and CDR2 is SVGEGT in the germline V gene. This CDR3 is 14 amino acids long. Trimming shortened V by 6 bases and J by 0 bases, and 11 bases separated the two germline ends. This clonotype occurred a few times. Its antigen is as yet unknown. The material sequenced was PBMCs or a T cell subset sorted from them (not recorded which). The V call is TRBV6-2 or TRBV6-3, the J call TRBJ1-1; D call uncertain. The sequence was obtained from a man younger than 35 who had mild COVID-19 (a few samples of this study predate the infection). Cell type and time point are not known. The CDR3 is CASSAPVLNTEAFF. The CDR3 DNA follows: TGTGCCAGCAGCGCCCCGGTTCTGAACACTGAAGCTTTCTTT.